Each of the 7 T cell receptor beta chains below was sequenced from the same sample in a study of blood T cells in healthy people across ages. With a J-beta primer mix and a sample-barcoded 5' primer, a second PCR ran about 7 to 11 cycles. In TCRdb, the 5' RACE reads were re-called with MiXCR into one record per CDR3 protein. The sample holds approximately 810,000 distinct CDR3 sequences; 25% to 35% are singletons and the top ten take 15% to 20%. Input material: blood. The receptor set was obtained from a woman older than 75 in good health.

This clonotype showed up just a few times. The V gene is TRBV20-1, the J gene TRBJ1-5, with D possibly being TRBD1 (6 bases). This CDR3 comprises 15 residues. Trimming removed 4 bases at V and 6 bases at J, with 19 bases between. In germline, CDR1 is DFQATT, CDR2 SNEGSKA (reference sequence). The CDR3 nucleotides are TGCAGTGCTATTTCCTCAAGGGGGGCAAGTCAGCCCCAGCATTTT. Amino acid sequence: CSAISSRGASQPQHF.

This CDR3 is CASSAPSGSYNEQFF. Here the CDR3 DNA reads TGTGCCAGCAGCGCCCCTAGCGGGAGTTACAATGAGCAGTTCTTC. This chain joins TRBV13 and TRBJ2-1, with TRBD2 identical over 10 bases. CDR1 PRHDT and CDR2 FYEKMQ come from the germline V gene (reference sequence). The CDR3 consists of 15 residues. J lost 4 bases, V lost 5 bases, and 5 bases had no gene match.

In its sample, this clonotype was seen a few times. The V gene is TRBV28, the J gene TRBJ2-1, with 11 bases aligning to TRBD2. The length of the CDR3 is 17 residues. The ends lost 2 bases at V and 9 bases at J; junction bases unmatched: 12. Germline CDR1 is MDHEN and CDR2 is SYDVKM. CDR3 bases: TGTGCCAGCAGTTTAATAGTATTAGCGGGGGGGGCAGTTGAGCAGTTCTTC. This gives the protein CASSLIVLAGGAVEQFF.

The chain links TRBV2 to TRBJ2-2; perhaps TRBD2 as D (6 bases). The CDR3 is 15 residues long. In germline, CDR1 is SNHLY, CDR2 FYNNEI. V gave up 4 bases and J gave up 3 bases, with 12 bases separating them. Here the CDR3 reads CASSVGREDTGELFF. CDR3 nucleotides: TGTGCCAGCAGTGTCGGCAGGGAGGACACCGGGGAGCTGTTTTTT.

The chain carries TRBV2 and TRBJ1-1, with 7 bases aligning to TRBD1. V was clipped by 7 bases and J by 4 bases; unmatched bases: 9. This CDR3 region has 14 residues. Germline loops: CDR1 SNHLY, CDR2 FYNNEI. CDR3 coding DNA: TGTGCCAGCAATCTACAGGGGTTCTCCACTGAAGCTTTCTTT. As protein: CASNLQGFSTEAFF.

The table lists this clonotype with many counts. This sequence joins TRBV4-3 and TRBJ2-3; 9 bases agree with TRBD2. This CDR3 is 17 amino acids long. Trimming cost V 4 bases and J 0 bases; bases outside gene matches: 8. The V gene's germline CDR1 is LGHNA and CDR2 YSLEER. The CDR3 DNA is TGCGCCAGCAGCCGAGGTGTTAGCGGGGGTAGCACAGATACGCAGTATTTT. It specifies CASSRGVSGGSTDTQYF.

With regard to this clonotype: One base away lies a much larger clone, so this may be a sequencing read error. The chain has TRBV21-1 and TRBJ2-1; the D call in the table, TRBD2, was not verified against the DNA. TRBV21-1 is a recognized pseudogene. This CDR3 contains 15 residues. The CDR3 is CTSIALAGGPGEQFF. In DNA form, the CDR3 reads TGTACCAGCATCGCTTTAGCGGGGGGGCCCGGTGAGCAGTTCTTC.